The entry below gives a single TCR beta chain sequence along with its context. Its antigen remains unidentified. With 3 bases removed from V and 0 bases from J, the gap between germline ends came to 7 bases. There are 15 residues in the CDR3. The germline V gene encodes CDR1 SGDLS and CDR2 YYNGEE. This entry belongs to a study of Ad26.COV2.S vaccination and SARS-CoV-2 variants. Study summary: The donor participated in the COV1001 trial, in its Ad26.COV2.S arm.

The data were produced by immunoSEQ multiplex PCR, yet TCRdb's version contains in-frame clones alone and is incomplete. The table shows more than 300,000 clones, with roughly 90% occurring only once. The treatment: some 19 received Ad26.COV2.S at low or high dose, single or two shots; several received placebo; per-sample allocation not given. After the first vaccine or placebo injection, samples were drawn on day 63. Findings of the study overall: Vaccinated individuals (as opposed to placebo recipients) had higher spike-specific TCR breadth. Overall T cell responses may have been underestimated by the analyses of TCR breadth and depth.

The chain has TRBV9 and TRBJ2-6; the D is unclear. The source is a person aged 18 to 65 who received the Ad26.COV2.S COVID-19 vaccine or a placebo. This specimen was peripheral blood, taken in a trial of Ad26.COV2.S vaccine versus placebo. CDR3: CASSADDSGANVLTF. CDR3 in DNA: TGTGCCAGCAGCGCGGACGACTCTGGGGCCAACGTCCTGACTTTC. The complete variable domain, with remaining parts taken from reference TRBV9 and TRBJ2-6, reads DSGVTQTPKHLITATGQRVTLRCSPRSGDLSVYWYQQSLDQGLQFLIQYYNGEERAKGNILERFSAQQFPDLHSELNLSSLELGDSALYFCASSADDSGANVLTFGAGSRLTVL.